The rows below give T cell receptor beta chains drawn from one sample of a study of OX40 agonist ivuxolimab in advanced cancers. Here immunoSEQ multiplex PCR was the method, and the copy in TCRdb shows in-frame clones only, minus some. This sample has tens of thousands of clones, with approximately 89% found just once. This specimen consisted of CD4+ or CD8+ T cells sorted from blood, obtained in a trial of the OX40 agonist ivuxolimab. These receptors were collected from an adult with an advanced solid tumor such as melanoma, head and neck, liver or kidney cancer. The conserved cysteine and the conserved F or W are not part of the CDR3 here. D genes are given only for firm matches.

J	D	V	CDR3
TRBJ1-3	NA	TRBV19	ASSIGNTIY
TRBJ2-1	NA	TRBV19	ASSPSGELSNEQF
TRBJ2-1	NA	TRBV4-3	ASVTEGQGYNEQF
TRBJ2-3	NA	TRBV6-1	ASRTDGDTQY
TRBJ1-1	TRBD1	TRBV27	ASSGRQGLNTEAF
TRBJ2-2	NA	TRBV11-3	ASSLGLGIGELF
TRBJ2-3	TRBD2	TRBV4-3	ASSQDGLAGGFVRTDTQY
TRBJ1-1	NA	TRBV6-6	ASTWTEEDTEAF
TRBJ2-1	TRBD2	TRBV7-9	ASSLKVRLAGSYNEQF
TRBJ2-2	NA	TRBV6-4	ASSVGPNTGELF
TRBJ2-7	TRBD1	TRBV27	ASSFHGTGGYEQY
TRBJ1-3	NA	TRBV4-2	ASSQDHGGLTSGNTIY
TRBJ1-2	NA	TRBV2	ASSESGQSYGYT
TRBJ2-3	NA	TRBV11-2	ASSLGIAVTQY
TRBJ1-1	NA	TRBV19	ASSWQANTEAF
TRBJ2-2	NA	TRBV18	ASSQGVQAGELF
TRBJ2-3	NA	TRBV6-5	ASGGGRTADTQY
TRBJ2-3	NA	TRBV7-2	ASSPSGADTQY
TRBJ1-1	NA	TRBV19	ASSPVGGTNTEAF
TRBJ1-1	NA	TRBV5-1	ASRAGGGGNTEAF
TRBJ2-2	TRBD1	TRBV5-1	ASSLGATGGSGELF
TRBJ2-2	NA	TRBV19	ASSQATGTGELF
TRBJ1-2	NA	TRBV5-5	ASSLAGDNYGYT
TRBJ2-7	NA	TRBV30	AWSVIWGYEQY